Sequencing of this TCR beta chain was carried out in a study of blood T cell repertoires in COVID-19. Trimming removed 3 bases from V and 4 bases from J; junction bases left unmatched: 2. CDR1 and CDR2 (germline): KGHSH, LQKENI. The CDR3 is 13 amino acids. Authors' analysis steps: Reference gene primer amplification yielded estimated nucleated cell counts. Here immunoSEQ multiplex PCR was the method, and the copy in TCRdb shows in-frame clones only, minus some. The D gene and trimming were derived from the DNA, and the V and J assignments and clone size from that table. Here the sample spans about 170,000 clones, 85% to 90% being singletons.

The TCR sequence derives from a woman aged 55-69 years with COVID-19, enrolled during active disease. Sequenced input: peripheral blood. The chain recombines TRBV18 with TRBJ2-5; the match to TRBD2 covers 7 bases. The CDR3 DNA sequence: TGTGCCAGCTCACCGGCGGGAGTAGAGACCCAGTACTTC. Translating gives CASSPAGVETQYF.